The 10 T cell receptor beta chains listed next were all sequenced from one sample in a study of CD8+CD57+ T cells in acquired aplastic anemia. Patients chosen for sequencing had CD8+CD57+ cells that had expanded, as shown by flow cytometry. TCR beta VDJ and CDR3 profiling used genomic DNA as template. TCRdb called the reads again in MiXCR, with one record for every CDR3 protein. The sample includes about 470,000 distinct CDR3 sequences, roughly a third of them seen just once. The sample taken for sequencing was sorted CD4+, CD8+, or CD8+CD57+ T cells (not recorded which) from PBMCs. These receptors were taken from a human donor with aplastic anemia.

The genes are TRBV6-5 and TRBJ2-7; 9 nucleotides line up with TRBD1. In germline, CDR1 is MNHEY, CDR2 SVGAGI. The CDR3 has 14 residues. V lost 4 bases to trimming and J lost 2 bases; unmatched junction nucleotides: 3. The CDR3 bases are TGTGCCAGCAGTTCGGACAGGGGACCCTACGAGCAGTACTTC. This gives the protein CASSSDRGPYEQYF.

The V gene is TRBV24-1, the J gene TRBJ2-4; the D gene is possibly TRBD1 (5 bases). There are 16 residues in the CDR3. The germline CDR1 and CDR2 sequences are KGHDR and SFDVKD. Trimming took 1 base from V and 2 from J, leaving 11 bases between them. DNA of the CDR3: TGTGCCACCAGTGATTTCGGGCAGGGATCCAAAAACATTCAGTACTTC. It encodes CATSDFGQGSKNIQYF.

This clonotype was observed many times. The V gene is TRBV11-3, the J gene TRBJ1-2; possibly TRBD1 for D (5 bases). CDR1 is SGHNT and CDR2 is YENEEA in the germline V gene. The V and J ends lost 6 bases and 12 bases respectively, with 20 bases between them. The CDR3 spans 13 residues. CDR3 sequence reads: CASRPLGQGIHTF. The CDR3 bases are TGTGCCAGCAGGCCCCTTGGTCAGGGAATCCACACCTTC.

In its sample, this clonotype was seen a few times. The chain joins TRBV7-8 to TRBJ1-3, with TRBD1 as a possible D gene (6 bases). The CDR3 runs 17 residues. CDR1 and CDR2 (germline): SGHVS, FQNEAQ. The V and J ends lost 2 bases and 0 bases respectively, with 14 bases between them. For the CDR3, the DNA is TGTGCCAGCAGCTTATATTCAGGGGCGAGCTCTGGAAACACCATATATTTT. Protein sequence: CASSLYSGASSGNTIYF.

Notes on this clonotype: One base away lies a much larger clone, so this may be a sequencing read error. The chain uses TRBV10-1 and TRBJ2-1; D gene uncertain. This CDR3 contains 16 residues. Looked up from germline, CDR1 is WNHNN and CDR2 is SYGVQD (reference sequence). CDR3 sequence reads: CTSSESSPSSYNEQFF. The CDR3 DNA reads TGCACCAGCAGTGAGTCGTCGCCAAGCTCCTACAATGAGCAGTTCTTC.

The J gene is TRBJ1-2, the V gene TRBV5-1; 8 bases match TRBD1. CDR1 and CDR2 from the germline V gene are SGHRS and YFSETQ. The CDR3 totals 14 residues. V shed 3 bases and J 0 bases; nucleotides not matched to a gene: 1. The CDR3 DNA follows: TGCGCCAGCAGCTCGGACAGGGCTAACTATGGCTACACCTTC. This encodes CASSSDRANYGYTF.

The J gene is TRBJ2-7, the V gene TRBV20-1; TRBD2 is a possible D gene (6 bases). The V end was cut by 3 bases, the J end by 7 bases, with 19 bases between. From germline, CDR1 is DFQATT and CDR2 SNEGSKA (reference sequence). The length of the CDR3 is 14 residues. Written as DNA, the CDR3 is TGCAGTGCTAGGGTTCGGGACCGGGAGTGGGAGCAGTACTTC. Protein sequence: CSARVRDREWEQYF.

This clonotype was found many times. This chain connects TRBV10-3 to TRBJ2-7; D may be TRBD2 (5 bases). The V and J ends lost 7 bases and 5 bases respectively, with 12 bases between them. Germline V lookup: CDR1 ENHRY, CDR2 SYGVKD. The CDR3 is 12 amino acids. CDR3 loop: CAIKAARDEQYF. In DNA form, the CDR3 reads TGTGCCATCAAAGCGGCACGCGACGAGCAGTACTTC.

The CDR3 DNA sequence: TGTGCCAGCAGCCCGCGAACGCCTCAGGAGGCGAATCAGCCCCAGCATTTT. It codes for CASSPRTPQEANQPQHF. This chain links TRBV2 with TRBJ1-5; D not resolved. The CDR3 consists of 17 residues. Trimming stripped 6 bases from V and 4 bases from J, with 22 bases between. Germline V CDR1 and CDR2: SNHLY, FYNNEI.

Points on this clonotype: Since a much larger clone is just one base distant, this may be a read error. Here the CDR3 reads CATSRGQDYDEQFF. CDR3 in DNA: TGTGCCACCAGCAGAGGACAGGACTACGATGAGCAGTTCTTC. The gene calls are TRBV15 and TRBJ2-1, with D perhaps matching TRBD1 or TRBD2 (6 bases each). CDR1 is LNHNV and CDR2 is YYDKDF in the germline V gene (reference sequence). The CDR3 loop spans 14 amino acids.